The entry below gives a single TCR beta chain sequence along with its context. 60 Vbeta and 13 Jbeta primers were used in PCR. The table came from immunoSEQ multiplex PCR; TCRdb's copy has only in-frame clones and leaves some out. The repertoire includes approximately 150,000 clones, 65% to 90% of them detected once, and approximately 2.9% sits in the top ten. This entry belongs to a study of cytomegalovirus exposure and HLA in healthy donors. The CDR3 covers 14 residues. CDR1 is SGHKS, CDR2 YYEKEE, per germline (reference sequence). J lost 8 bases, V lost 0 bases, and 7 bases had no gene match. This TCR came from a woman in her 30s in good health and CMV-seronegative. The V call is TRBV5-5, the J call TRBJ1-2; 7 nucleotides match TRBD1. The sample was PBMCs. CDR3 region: CASSLDPVRGGYTF. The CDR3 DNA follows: TGTGCCAGCAGCTTGGATCCGGTCAGGGGGGGCTACACCTTC.